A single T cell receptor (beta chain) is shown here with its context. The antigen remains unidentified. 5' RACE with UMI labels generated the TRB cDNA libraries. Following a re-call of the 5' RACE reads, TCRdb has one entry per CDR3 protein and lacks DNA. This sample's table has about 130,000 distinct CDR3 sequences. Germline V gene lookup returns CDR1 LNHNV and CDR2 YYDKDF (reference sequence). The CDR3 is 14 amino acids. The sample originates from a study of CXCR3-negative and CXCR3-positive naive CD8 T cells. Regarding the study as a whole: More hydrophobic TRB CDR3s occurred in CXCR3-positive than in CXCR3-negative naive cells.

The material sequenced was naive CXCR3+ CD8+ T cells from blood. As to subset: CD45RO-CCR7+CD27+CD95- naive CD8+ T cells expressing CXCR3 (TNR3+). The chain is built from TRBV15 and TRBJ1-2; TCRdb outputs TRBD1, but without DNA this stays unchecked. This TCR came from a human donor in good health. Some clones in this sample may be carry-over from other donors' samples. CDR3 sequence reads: CATSLDGGGYGYTF.